This T cell receptor beta chain was sequenced in a study of blood T cell repertoires in COVID-19. Study-wide context: Acute and convalescent COVID-19 specimens originated in the United States, Italy and Spain. From T cells, B-cell-depleted T cells, or PBMCs came the material, which was cDNA or gDNA.

CDR1 is SEHNR and CDR2 is FQNEAQ in the germline V gene (reference sequence). The CDR3 has 15 amino acids. V gave up 8 bases and J gave up 0 bases, with 17 bases separating them. Original handling: Estimation of nucleated cell counts relied on the amplification of reference gene primers. TCRdb's table, derived via immunoSEQ multiplex PCR, lists solely in-frame clones and lacks some. The DNA gave D and trimming, while V, J and clone size come from that table. The sample yields approximately 290,000 clones, about 90% seen once. Specimen: peripheral blood. The gene calls are TRBV7-9 and TRBJ2-7, with TRBD2 as a possible D gene (6 bases). This clonotype was obtained from a man aged 18 to 30 with active or convalescent COVID-19. The CDR3 DNA is TGTGCCAGCGTAAAAGGTGGAGGGAGCTCCTACGAGCAGTACTTC. Translating gives CASVKGGGSSYEQYF.